This T cell receptor (beta chain) was documented in a study of Ad26.COV2.S vaccination and SARS-CoV-2 variants. The trim removed 6 bases at V and 2 bases at J, leaving 12 bases unmatched. The CDR3 is made up of 17 amino acids. CDR1 SGHDN and CDR2 FVKESK come from the germline V gene. Here immunoSEQ multiplex PCR was the method, and the copy in TCRdb shows in-frame clones only, minus some. This table has 350,000 to 450,000 clones, about 85% appearing once. Indicated treatment: some 20 received Ad26.COV2.S at low or high dose, single or two shots; five or six received placebo; per-sample allocation not given. Sampling happened 63 days after the first vaccine or placebo injection. Ad26.COV2.S expressed prefusion-stabilized spike from the original Wuhan strain.

Sequencing used peripheral blood, obtained in a trial of Ad26.COV2.S vaccine versus placebo. The clonotype was recovered from a person aged 18-65 years who received the Ad26.COV2.S COVID-19 vaccine or a placebo. V is TRBV14 and J is TRBJ2-1, with 8 positions matching TRBD2. The CDR3 nucleotides are TGTGCCAGCAGTCCATCTAGCGGGCCTCCACCCTACAATGAGCAGTTCTTC. It translates to CASSPSSGPPPYNEQFF.